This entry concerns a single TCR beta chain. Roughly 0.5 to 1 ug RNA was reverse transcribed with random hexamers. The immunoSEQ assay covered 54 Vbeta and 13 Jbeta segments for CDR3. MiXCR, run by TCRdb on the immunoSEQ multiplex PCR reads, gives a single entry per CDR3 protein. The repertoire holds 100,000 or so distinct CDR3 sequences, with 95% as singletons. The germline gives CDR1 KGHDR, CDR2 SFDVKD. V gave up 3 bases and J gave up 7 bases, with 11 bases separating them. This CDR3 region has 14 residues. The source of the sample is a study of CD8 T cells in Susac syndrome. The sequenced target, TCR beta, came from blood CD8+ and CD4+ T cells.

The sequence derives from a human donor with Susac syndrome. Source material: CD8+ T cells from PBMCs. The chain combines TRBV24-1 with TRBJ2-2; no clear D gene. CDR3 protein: CATSDPSAFGELFF. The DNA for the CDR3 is TGTGCCACCAGTGATCCAAGCGCGTTCGGGGAGCTGTTTTTT.